Shown below are 9 T cell receptor beta chains from a single sample sequenced in a study of Graves' ophthalmopathy and Graves' hyperthyroidism. RNA transcripts yielded amplified TCR beta CDR3 regions. Investigators did first-round RT-PCR with HTBI primers, then second-round multiplex PCR. MiXCR, run by TCRdb on the multiplex PCR reads, gives a single entry per CDR3 protein. The repertoire holds hundreds of thousands of distinct CDR3 sequences, with approximately 21% as singletons. Material for sequencing was peripheral blood. The receptors shown here come from a woman in her late teens or twenties with stable Graves' hyperthyroidism.

The sample holds many counts of this clonotype. The chain employs TRBV11-2 and TRBJ2-5; D is unresolved. Trimming shortened V by 5 bases and J by 4 bases, and 17 bases separated the two germline ends. The CDR3 length is 15 residues. In germline, CDR1 is SGHAT, CDR2 FQNNGV. The CDR3 bases are TGTGCCAGCAGCCCGCCCGGTCTCATCGGAGAGACCCAGTACTTC. Amino acid sequence: CASSPPGLIGETQYF.

This clonotype was observed at least ten times. The chain uses TRBV20-1 and TRBJ2-7, with 8 bases aligning to TRBD2. The CDR3 has 16 amino acids. Germline loops: CDR1 DFQATT, CDR2 SNEGSKA (reference sequence). With V trimmed by 2 bases and J by 3 bases, 12 bases remained unmatched. The DNA for the CDR3 is TGCAGTGCTAGATCCCCTATTCGGGAGGGATACTACGAGCAGTACTTC. Protein sequence: CSARSPIREGYYEQYF.

The genes are TRBV10-3 and TRBJ1-5; the match to TRBD1 covers 8 bases. V lost 3 bases, J lost 3 bases, and 7 bases stayed unmatched. The CDR3 runs to 16 residues. Germline V gene lookup returns CDR1 ENHRY and CDR2 SYGVKD. DNA for the CDR3: TGTGCCATCAGTGAATCTCGACAGGGGCTCAATCAGCCCCAGCATTTT. It yields the protein CAISESRQGLNQPQHF.

To note about this clonotype: This sequence may be a read error, since a much larger clone differs from it by one base. As the CDR3 is not closed by the conserved phenylalanine or tryptophan, this likely results from a read error. This chain uses TRBV28 with TRBJ1-5, with 7 bases aligning to TRBD1. Trimming took 5 bases from V and 1 from J; bases not matched to a gene: 8. Germline V CDR1 and CDR2: MDHEN, SYDVKM. The CDR3 is 16 amino acids. As DNA, the CDR3 is TGTGCCAGCAGTGGAATCAGGGGGGGAAGCAATCAGCCCCAGCATTTG. The encoded protein is CASSGIRGGSNQPQHL.

A word on this clonotype: One end of the junction is discordant with germline, which a read error may explain. The chain has TRBV7-6 and TRBJ2-7; TRBD2 might be the D (6 bases). Per the germline V gene, CDR1 is SGHVS and CDR2 is FNYEAQ. The CDR3 consists of 16 residues. CDR3 loop: CASSFYSGVETYDQYF. The CDR3 DNA is TGTGCCAGCAGCTTTTATTCGGGGGTCGAAACCTACGATCAGTACTTC.

This clonotype was observed a single time. A much larger clone sits a single nucleotide away, making a read error possible. The chain has TRBV20-1 and TRBJ1-3, with 7 nucleotides matching TRBD1. The V segment lost 5 bases and the J segment 5 bases; nucleotides outside the gene matches: 9. CDR1 is DFQATT, CDR2 SNEGSKA, per germline (reference sequence). There are 14 residues in the CDR3. The CDR3 protein is CSAPRDSARNTIYF. CDR3 DNA sequence: TGCAGTGCTCCCCGGGACAGTGCGAGAAACACCATATATTTT.

This clonotype was seen repeatedly, ten times or more. This rearrangement joins TRBV20-1 to TRBJ1-1; D call uncertain. Trimming removed 5 bases at V and 6 bases at J, with 10 bases between. This CDR3 has 11 amino acids. Germline assignment: CDR1 DFQATT and CDR2 SNEGSKA (reference sequence). The CDR3 protein is CSAFGSAEAFF. CDR3 DNA sequence: TGCAGTGCTTTTGGGAGTGCTGAAGCTTTCTTT.

The V call is TRBV6-1, the J call TRBJ2-7; 10 bases line up with TRBD2. The V gene end was trimmed by 6 bases and the J gene end by 1 base; junction bases not matched to a gene: 3. The germline CDR1 and CDR2 sequences are MNHNS and SASEGT. The CDR3 runs 14 residues. The DNA of the CDR3 is TGTGCCAGCAGGGCTAGCGGGAGATCCTACGAGCAGTACTTC. The encoded protein is CASRASGRSYEQYF.

As regards this clonotype: Since the CDR3 does not end with the conserved phenylalanine or tryptophan, this likely comes from a read error. The DNA is omitted, as the CDR3 cannot be located on it reliably, and the CDR3 follows TCRdb's listing. The chain employs TRBV2 and TRBJ2-7; the D call of TRBD1 is as the table states it, not checked on the DNA. CDR1 and CDR2 (germline): SNHLY, FYNNEI. The CDR3 region is 14 residues in length, termini included. The CDR3 is CASVPGRSNYEQWL.